What follows are 9 T cell receptor beta chains derived from one specimen sequenced in a study of blood T cell repertoires in COVID-19. Here immunoSEQ multiplex PCR was the method, and the copy in TCRdb shows in-frame clones only, minus some. Of under 85,000 clones listed, roughly 87% are singletons. Sample: peripheral blood. The receptors come from a man older than 75 with acute or convalescent COVID-19.

This clone has just one count. The chain recombines TRBV9 with TRBJ2-1; 7 nucleotides align to TRBD2. The junction had 11 bases not matched to a gene; V was cut back by 3 bases and J by 8 bases. Germline CDR1 reads SGDLS; CDR2 reads YYNGEE. This CDR3 is built from 15 residues. The CDR3 is CASSAEGGGLDEQFF. The CDR3 bases are TGTGCCAGCAGCGCCGAGGGCGGGGGTCTCGATGAGCAGTTCTTC.

The chain links TRBV24-1 to TRBJ1-4, with TRBD1 matching 9 bases. V was clipped by 3 bases and J by 6 bases; unmatched bases: 7. In germline, CDR1 is KGHDR, CDR2 SFDVKD. The CDR3 runs 16 residues. The DNA of the CDR3 is TGTGCCACCAGTGATGCCTCCGGGACAGGGTATGAAAAACTGTTTTTT. Its protein product is CATSDASGTGYEKLFF.

The chain has TRBV11-3 and TRBJ2-1; the match to TRBD1 covers 9 bases. Germline V lookup: CDR1 SGHNT, CDR2 YENEEA. CDR3 length equals 17 residues. V shed 1 base, J shed 6 bases, and the junction held 10 bases outside the gene matches. The CDR3 loop is CASSLVGQGRGGNEQFF. The CDR3 nucleotides are TGTGCCAGCAGCTTAGTAGGACAGGGGAGGGGTGGCAATGAGCAGTTCTTC.

Points on this clone: Germline is not matched at one junction end, which may reflect a read error. CDR3 coding DNA: TGTGCCAGCAGCCCAACGGGGGGCGCCGGCTGCACCTTC. Protein: CASSPTGGAGCTF. V usage is TRBV3-1 (or the pseudogene TRBV3-2) and J usage is TRBJ1-2; weak D call: TRBD1 (6 bases). The CDR3 consists of 13 residues. Germline CDR1 is LGHDT and CDR2 is YNNKEL (reference sequence).

This clone was recorded once. This chain connects TRBV27 to TRBJ1-4, with 8 bases lining up with TRBD1. Germline CDR1 and CDR2: MNHEY and SMNVEV (reference sequence). The V gene end was trimmed by 3 bases and the J gene end by 6 bases; junction bases not matched to a gene: 3. This CDR3 has 14 residues. CDR3 in DNA: TGTGCCAGCAGTTTCAGGGGGCGGTATGAAAAACTGTTTTTT. Translating it yields CASSFRGRYEKLFF.

The chain recombines TRBV7-8 with TRBJ1-2, with 11 bases identical to TRBD1. Germline values: CDR1 SGHVS, CDR2 FQNEAQ. J lost 8 bases, V lost 0 bases, and 8 bases had no gene match. The CDR3 has 16 residues. Here the CDR3 reads CASSLALGQGAEGYTF. The CDR3 region has the DNA TGTGCCAGCAGCTTAGCGTTAGGACAGGGGGCAGAAGGCTACACCTTC.

This clone was observed once. The gene calls are TRBV3-1 (or the pseudogene TRBV3-2) and TRBJ2-1, with D possibly TRBD2 on 5 matching bases. The V gene lost 4 bases and the J gene lost 10 bases, with 11 bases spanning the gap. The germline CDR1 and CDR2 sequences are LGHDT and YNNKEL (reference sequence). This CDR3 has 12 residues. The CDR3 region has the DNA TGTGCCAGCAGCCCACACGGAGGAGAGCAGTTCTTC. This gives the protein CASSPHGGEQFF.

This clone was found a few times. The chain combines TRBV6-5 with TRBJ1-1; D gene ambiguous. The CDR3 extends over 12 amino acids. Looked up from germline, CDR1 is MNHEY and CDR2 is SVGAGI. Trimming stripped 8 bases from V and 3 bases from J, with 10 bases between. The CDR3 DNA reads TGTGCCAGCGCTCCGAGGGACACTGAAGCTTTCTTT. Translating it yields CASAPRDTEAFF.

The V call is TRBV5-8, the J call TRBJ1-3; no firm D call. The CDR3 runs 14 residues. The V end was cut by 0 bases, the J end by 4 bases, with 8 bases between. The germline V gene encodes CDR1 SGHTS and CDR2 YDEGEE. CDR3 amino acids: CASSLDRPGNTIYF. The CDR3 coding sequence is TGTGCCAGCAGCTTGGATCGTCCCGGAAACACCATATATTTT.